One sample yielded the 18 T cell receptor beta chains listed below, sequenced in a study of early T cells in non-severe SARS-CoV-2 infection. MiXCR, applied by TCRdb to the 5' RACE reads, yields one record per CDR3 protein. The repertoire holds 40,000 to 55,000 distinct CDR3 sequences, with approximately 7.5% as singletons. The sample consisted of whole blood. The receptors come from an adult who was a healthcare worker with PCR-confirmed SARS-CoV-2 infection or an uninfected control (not recorded which).

This clonotype showed up many times. In DNA, the CDR3 is TGCGCCAGCAGCCCCCCCTCGGGTTATAGCAATCAGCCCCAGCATTTT. This sequence encodes CASSPPSGYSNQPQHF. This chain connects TRBV4-1 to TRBJ1-5, with D unclear. V shed 4 bases and J shed 0 bases, with 13 bases lying between them. Germline CDR1 and CDR2: MGHRA and YSYEKL. The CDR3 has 16 amino acids.

The genes are TRBV27 and TRBJ2-1, with TRBD2 matching over 8 bases. Germline loops: CDR1 MNHEY, CDR2 SMNVEV (reference sequence). Trimming took 5 bases from V and 7 from J; bases not matched to a gene: 13. The CDR3 runs to 16 residues. This CDR3 is CASSPSLPGGPNEQFF. The CDR3 nucleotides are TGTGCCAGCAGTCCGTCTCTCCCGGGGGGGCCAAATGAGCAGTTCTTC.

This clonotype has ten or more counts. V is TRBV2 and J is TRBJ2-2; D is unclear. Trimming took off 5 bases at V and 2 bases at J, with 12 bases between the two ends. The CDR3 has 15 amino acids. The V gene's germline CDR1 is SNHLY and CDR2 FYNNEI. CDR3 sequence reads: CASSPSNINTGELFF. CDR3 in DNA: TGTGCCAGCAGTCCCTCGAATATCAACACCGGGGAGCTGTTTTTT.

This clonotype was observed many times. The chain joins TRBV27 to TRBJ2-1, with 11 positions matching TRBD2. V lost 0 bases and J lost 2; bases outside the gene matches: 3. CDR1 and CDR2 from the germline V gene are MNHEY and SMNVEV (reference sequence). The CDR3 has 17 residues. The CDR3 loop reads CASSLSLAGGPYNEQFF. The CDR3 DNA follows: TGTGCCAGCAGTTTATCCTTAGCGGGGGGGCCCTACAATGAGCAGTTCTTC.

This clonotype has only a few counts. CDR3 sequence (DNA): TGTGCCAGCAGCCCTCTCTCGGACAGGGGTCCTGAAGCTTTCTTT. Translation: CASSPLSDRGPEAFF. V is TRBV3-1 and J is TRBJ1-1; 9 positions agree with TRBD1. The CDR3 extends over 15 amino acids. The V and J ends lost 4 bases and 6 bases, in that order; junction bases with no gene match: 9. Germline CDR1 reads LGHDT; CDR2 reads YNNKEL (reference sequence).

The V and J genes are TRBV3-1 and TRBJ1-6; possible D gene TRBD1, 5 bases. The germline gives CDR1 LGHDT, CDR2 YNNKEL (reference sequence). V was pared by 0 bases and J by 7 bases, with 16 bases between. The CDR3 loop spans 17 amino acids. CDR3 DNA sequence: TGTGCCAGCAGCCAAGATCACGGGACGGACATGAATTCACCCCTCCACTTT. It yields the protein CASSQDHGTDMNSPLHF. Supplemented by reference TRBV3-1 and TRBJ1-6, the full variable domain reads DTAVSQTPKYLVTQMGNDKSIKCEQNLGHDTMYWYKQDSKKFLKIMFSYNNKELIINETVPNRFSPKSPDKAHLNLHINSLELGDSAVYFCASSQDHGTDMNSPLHFGNGTRLTVT.

This clonotype was seen repeatedly, ten times or more. The rearrangement joins TRBV3-1 to TRBJ2-1, with D unresolved. Germline V lookup: CDR1 LGHDT, CDR2 YNNKEL (reference sequence). CDR3 length: 13 amino acids. Trimming cost V 4 bases and J 4 bases, with 8 bases left between them. The CDR3 loop is CASSPLIYNEQFF. The CDR3 DNA reads TGTGCCAGCAGCCCGTTGATTTACAATGAGCAGTTCTTC.

V gene TRBV5-1 combines with J gene TRBJ1-5, with a possible D match to TRBD1 (6 bases). CDR1 is SGHRS and CDR2 is YFSETQ in the germline V gene. The CDR3 is made up of 15 amino acids. Trimming cost V 0 bases and J 2 bases, with 9 bases left between them. The CDR3 DNA reads TGCGCCAGCAGCTTGGAGGGGGGACGCAATCAGCCCCAGCATTTT. Its protein is CASSLEGGRNQPQHF.

This clonotype was counted a few times. The chain couples TRBV6-2 or TRBV6-3 to TRBJ1-2; D unresolved. Per germline, CDR1 MNHEY and CDR2 SVGEGT. The CDR3 runs 11 residues. Trimming removed 2 bases at V and 4 bases at J, with 2 bases between. CDR3 coding DNA: TGTGCCAGCAGTTACACCTATGGCTACACCTTC. It specifies CASSYTYGYTF.

This clonotype was seen at least ten times. The genes are TRBV6-6 and TRBJ1-2; TRBD1 matches 7 bases. CDR1 is MNHNY, CDR2 SVGAGI, per germline (reference sequence). The CDR3 spans 13 residues. Unmatched junction bases numbered 1, after V lost 3 bases and J lost 3 bases. The CDR3 sequence is CASSYGTDYGYTF. For the CDR3, the DNA is TGTGCCAGCAGTTATGGGACAGACTATGGCTACACCTTC.

The table lists this clonotype with many counts. One junction end does not reproduce the germline sequence, and a read error may be involved. V gene TRBV6-2 or TRBV6-3 combines with J gene TRBJ2-2; D unclear. The V gene's germline CDR1 is MNHEY and CDR2 SVGEGT. The CDR3 contains 11 residues. This chain's CDR3 is CASRNIGELFF. CDR3 nucleotides: TGTGCCAGCAGAAACATCGGGGAGCTGTTTTTT.

This clonotype turned up a few times. V is TRBV14 and J is TRBJ2-7, with D unresolved. From germline, CDR1 is SGHDN and CDR2 FVKESK. V was shortened by 4 bases and J by 3 bases, with 10 bases between the two germline ends. This CDR3 contains 13 residues. DNA of the CDR3: TGTGCCAGCAGCCTCCCGGCCAGCTACGAGCAGTACTTC. Translating gives CASSLPASYEQYF.

This clonotype was detected a few times. V and J are TRBV2 and TRBJ1-6; 9 nucleotides match TRBD1. The CDR3 has 15 amino acids. Germline CDR1 is SNHLY and CDR2 is FYNNEI. V lost 6 bases and J lost 10; bases outside the gene matches: 10. In nucleotides, the CDR3 is TGTGCCAGCAGGGCGTCACAGGGGGCGGACTCACCCCTCCACTTT. This sequence encodes CASRASQGADSPLHF.

The table lists this clonotype with a few counts. This chain uses TRBV12-3 or TRBV12-4 with TRBJ1-1, with no clear D. This CDR3 region has 14 residues. The germline V and J ends were trimmed by 1 base and 0 bases, with 6 bases remaining between them. The CDR3 spells CASSLGTLNTEAFF. DNA of the CDR3: TGTGCCAGCAGTTTAGGCACCCTGAACACTGAAGCTTTCTTT.

This clonotype was counted ten times or more. The V gene is TRBV28, the J gene TRBJ2-3; unclear D gene. Germline CDR1 is MDHEN and CDR2 is SYDVKM. Trimming cost V 1 base and J 8 bases, with 10 bases left between them. The CDR3 totals 13 residues. CDR3 sequence (DNA): TGTGCCAGCAGTTTATCCTCTCTAGGTACGCAGTATTTT. As protein: CASSLSSLGTQYF.

Many counts were recorded for this clonotype. This rearrangement joins TRBV4-3 to TRBJ1-1, with D perhaps TRBD1 (5 bases). Per germline, CDR1 LGHNA and CDR2 YSLEER. This CDR3 region has 14 residues. V was clipped by 0 bases and J by 5 bases, with 10 bases between them. This CDR3 is CASSQDSGSTEAFF. CDR3 sequence (DNA): TGCGCCAGCAGCCAAGATTCAGGGAGTACTGAAGCTTTCTTT.

The V call is TRBV5-4, the J call TRBJ2-7, with 8 nucleotides matching TRBD1. Germline V gene data show CDR1 as SGHNT and CDR2 as YYREEE (reference sequence). Trimming at V came to 3 bases and at J to 3 bases, leaving 5 bases not matched to a gene. CDR3 size: 14 residues. CDR3 protein: CASSSGTGNYEQYF. CDR3 sequence (DNA): TGTGCCAGCAGCTCTGGGACAGGTAACTACGAGCAGTACTTC.

In this sample, this clonotype turned up many times. The CDR3 loop reads CASRLRQACYGYTF. The CDR3 region has the DNA TGTGCAAGTCGCTTAAGACAGGCATGCTATGGCTACACCTTC. V and J are TRBV12-2 and TRBJ1-2; the table's D call, TRBD1, has no DNA check behind it. TRBV12-2 is a listed pseudogene. This CDR3 is 14 amino acids long.